This T cell receptor (beta chain) was recorded in a study of blood T cell repertoires in COVID-19. As for the study in general: Acute-phase and convalescent COVID-19 samples originated in the United States, Italy and Spain. PBMCs, B-cell-depleted T cells, or T cells provided the cDNA or gDNA that made up the material.

TCRdb's copy holds only in-frame clones and misses some; the assay was immunoSEQ multiplex PCR. The profile shows 55,000 to 60,000 clones, 84% of them singletons. CDR3 length: 15 residues. V shed 5 bases and J 4 bases; nucleotides not matched to a gene: 9. From germline, CDR1 is MNHEY and CDR2 SVGEGT. The rearrangement uses TRBV6-2 or TRBV6-3 and TRBJ2-7; TRBD2 matches 9 bases. Input material: peripheral blood. The sequence was collected from a man between 65 and 80 years old with active COVID-19. CDR3 DNA: TGTGCCAGCAGTAGACGAACTAGCGGGCTATACGAGCAGTACTTC. The encoded protein is CASSRRTSGLYEQYF.